Below, one TCR beta chain is given with its context. This sample was taken from a study of cytomegalovirus exposure and HLA in healthy donors. CDR3 size: 17 residues. From germline, CDR1 is LGHNA and CDR2 YSLEER. V lost 0 bases and J lost 4; bases outside the gene matches: 6. Use of 60 Vbeta and 13 Jbeta primers characterized the PCR. Original processing notes: Roughly 12 million of tens of millions of unique TCR beta chains were shared, per a later count. The data were produced by immunoSEQ multiplex PCR, yet TCRdb's version contains in-frame clones alone and is incomplete. Clone size and the V and J calls come from that table; the DNA yielded D and trimming. The record lists 150,000 or so clones, of which the ten most abundant hold 2.2%.

The V gene is TRBV4-3, the J gene TRBJ2-1, with TRBD2 matching over 10 bases. This receptor was obtained from a woman aged 18-29 years in good health and CMV-seronegative. The sample taken for sequencing was PBMCs. CDR3 nucleotide sequence: TGCGCCAGCAGCCAAGAGTGGGGGACTAGCGCTTACAATGAGCAGTTCTTC. It encodes CASSQEWGTSAYNEQFF.